This is a list of T cell receptor beta chains from one sample in a study of cytotoxic CD8 clonotypes in ibrutinib-treated CLL. The method was immunoSEQ multiplex PCR; TCRdb's version includes in-frame clones alone and lacks a portion of them. The sample records some 16,000 clones, 68% being singletons. The material was PBMCs, obtained before ibrutinib treatment. The receptors were sampled from a human donor with chronic lymphocytic leukemia. CDR3s include the opening cysteine and the closing phenylalanine or tryptophan. The order of the fields is D gene, V gene, J gene, clone size, CDR3 DNA, CDR3 protein. The D gene is left open where the match is weak. Where a row states a size, it is once, few, many or the class of an expanded clone; other rows omit it.

NA	TRBV21-1	TRBJ1-5	few	TGTGCCAGCAAGTTCTTGAGGACATATAGCAATCAGCCCCAGCATTTT	CASKFLRTYSNQPQHF
TRBD2	TRBV2	TRBJ2-1	NA	TGTGCCAGCGGGGGGGGTACCAGTCGCAATGAGCAGTTCTTC	CASGGGTSRNEQFF
TRBD1	TRBV6-5	TRBJ2-5	NA	TGTGCCAGCAGTTCGACAGGGCGGGAGACCCAGTACTTC	CASSSTGRETQYF
TRBD1	TRBV11-3	TRBJ1-1	NA	TGTGCCAGCAGCCACGGGACAGGCGAGGCTTTCTTT	CASSHGTGEAFF
NA	TRBV2	TRBJ2-4	NA	TGTGCCAGCAGTGAATCAGGGAACGCTAACATTCAGTACTTC	CASSESGNANIQYF
NA	TRBV11-1	TRBJ1-2	NA	TGTGCCAGCAGCTCAGCGGGAAGGGGCTACACCTTC	CASSSAGRGYTF
TRBD2	TRBV4-2	TRBJ2-1	few	TGTGCCAGCAGCCAAGAGACTAGCCCCCATGAGCAGTTCTTC	CASSQETSPHEQFF
TRBD1	TRBV6-5	TRBJ1-6	few	TGTGCCAGCAGTTTTCGAGGACAGGGAGGATCACCCCTCCACTTT	CASSFRGQGGSPLHF
NA	TRBV18	TRBJ2-7	NA	TGTGCCAGCTCACCATCGGCAGGGCCAACCTACGAGCAGTACTTC	CASSPSAGPTYEQYF
NA	TRBV5-8	TRBJ2-1	once	TGTGCCAGCAGCGCGGGTGCCCCGGGGGCCCACAATGAGCAGTTCTTC	CASSAGAPGAHNEQFF
NA	TRBV5-4	TRBJ2-3	NA	TGTGCCAGCAGCTTGGGGGGGGGCACAGATACGCAGTATTTT	CASSLGGGTDTQYF
NA	TRBV5-3	TRBJ1-1	NA	TGTGCCAGAAGCTTACAGGGTAGTCCCTACACTGAAGCTTTCTTT	CARSLQGSPYTEAFF
NA	TRBV28	TRBJ1-4	NA	TGTGCCAGCAAAGAGGGGGGGAATGAAAAACTGTTTTTT	CASKEGGNEKLFF
NA	TRBV9	TRBJ1-1	NA	TGTGCCAGCAGCGGGACAGAGAACACTGAAGCTTTCTTT	CASSGTENTEAFF
TRBD1	TRBV19	TRBJ1-4	NA	TGTGCCAGTAGTATAGTACCCAGGGGGTCGGCCGGCGCTAATGAAAAACTGTTTTTT	CASSIVPRGSAGANEKLFF
NA	TRBV9	TRBJ1-6	medium-sized	TGTGCCAGCAGCGTAGAGGGACTCAAGAATTCACCCCTCCACTTT	CASSVEGLKNSPLHF
TRBD2	TRBV19	TRBJ2-1	NA	TGTGCCAGTAGTAGGTCGGCGGGGGTGTCGGGTGAGCAGTTCTTC	CASSRSAGVSGEQFF
NA	TRBV19	TRBJ2-1	NA	TGTGCCAGTACCACCACGCGGGGGACATCCTACAATGAGCAGTTCTTC	CASTTTRGTSYNEQFF
NA	TRBV2	TRBJ1-4	NA	TGTGCCAGCAGTGAAATGGAGGTGAATGAAAAACTGTTTTTT	CASSEMEVNEKLFF
NA	TRBV5-1	TRBJ2-7	NA	TGCGCCAGCAGCTTGGGGGCATACGAGCAGTACTTC	CASSLGAYEQYF
NA	TRBV7-7	TRBJ2-3	NA	TGTGCCAGCAGCTTGGGCGGGGTAACAGATACGCAGTATTTT	CASSLGGVTDTQYF
NA	TRBV6-5	TRBJ1-6	NA	TGTGCCAGCAGCCAGACAGGAGAGAATTCACCCCTCCACTTT	CASSQTGENSPLHF
TRBD1	TRBV5-6	TRBJ1-2	NA	TGTGCCAGCAGCTTGCTACAGGGGGTTCGTGGCTACACCTTC	CASSLLQGVRGYTF
TRBD1	TRBV4-1	TRBJ1-4	few	TGCGCCAGCAGCCCTTCGGGACAGCCGAGGGAAAAACTGTTTTTT	CASSPSGQPREKLFF
TRBD1	TRBV10-1	TRBJ1-2	once	TGCGCCAGCACACCTTCCGGACAGGGGTTCCTTGGCTACACCTTC	CASTPSGQGFLGYTF
NA	TRBV20-1	TRBJ1-1	NA	TGCAGTGCGAGGCCTTTTGAAGCTTTCTTT	CSARPFEAFF
NA	TRBV29-1	TRBJ2-7	NA	TGCAGCGTTTCAGGTCAGGGCGACTACGAGCAGTACTTC	CSVSGQGDYEQYF
NA	TRBV5-5	TRBJ1-6	few	TGTGCCAGCAGCGTCGAGGGGGGGAGTTCACCCCTCCACTTT	CASSVEGGSSPLHF
NA	TRBV5-1	TRBJ2-3	few	TGCGCCAGCAGCGTAGGGAACACAGATACGCAGTATTTT	CASSVGNTDTQYF
NA	TRBV27	TRBJ1-3	NA	TGTGCCAGCAGTTCGGACATAAAGTCATCTGGAAACACCATATATTTT	CASSSDIKSSGNTIYF
NA	TRBV20-1	TRBJ1-5	NA	TGCAGTGCTAGAGATCAGCCCCAGCATTTT	CSARDQPQHF
TRBD2	TRBV5-6	TRBJ2-5	NA	TGTGCCAGCAGCCCCAGGATGATGGGAGGGGAGACCCAGTACTTC	CASSPRMMGGETQYF
TRBD1	TRBV29-1	TRBJ1-2	NA	TGCAGCGTTGCCCCTAAACAGGGGATGGACTATGGCTACACCTTC	CSVAPKQGMDYGYTF
NA	TRBV27	TRBJ2-5	once	TGTGCCAGCAGTCCCGCCCTTAGGGGGACCCAAGAGACCCAGTACTTC	CASSPALRGTQETQYF
TRBD1	TRBV5-1	TRBJ2-7	NA	TGCGCCAGCAGCCCCCAGGGGGCAACCTACGAGCAGTACTTC	CASSPQGATYEQYF
NA	TRBV11-3	TRBJ2-7	once	TGTGCCAGCAGCTTAGGGGACCCCTACGAGCAGTACTTC	CASSLGDPYEQYF
TRBD1	TRBV27	TRBJ1-5	NA	TGTGCCAGCAGATCCGACAGGGTTGGGAATCAGCCCCAGCATTTT	CASRSDRVGNQPQHF
NA	TRBV29-1	TRBJ1-2	NA	TGCAGCGTTGGTTACAACTATGGCTACACCTTC	CSVGYNYGYTF
TRBD1	TRBV5-1	TRBJ2-2	NA	TGCGCCAGCAGCCCTTCGGGACAGGGTAACACCGGGGAGCTGTTTTTT	CASSPSGQGNTGELFF
NA	TRBV2	TRBJ1-6	NA	TGTGCCAGCAGTGAAGGCGGTGTAGCTTCACCCCTCCACTTT	CASSEGGVASPLHF
TRBD2	TRBV4-1	TRBJ2-7	NA	TGCGCCAGCAGACCTGTCGGGGGGTACGAGCAGTACTTC	CASRPVGGYEQYF
NA	TRBV5-4	TRBJ2-3	NA	TGTGCCAGCAGCTTGGGGACAGTTCCTAGCACAGATACGCAGTATTTT	CASSLGTVPSTDTQYF
NA	TRBV6-5	TRBJ1-3	NA	TGTGCCAGCAGTTACGGAAACACCATATATTTT	CASSYGNTIYF
NA	TRBV11-3	TRBJ2-5	few	TGTGCCAGCAGCTTAGCCCGACAAACCCGCCAAGAGACCCAGTACTTC	CASSLARQTRQETQYF
TRBD1	TRBV19	TRBJ2-6	NA	TGTGCCAGTAGTCCCAAATCAGGGGGATTGACCTCTGGGGCCAACGTCCTGACTTTC	CASSPKSGGLTSGANVLTF